This T cell receptor (beta chain) comes out of a study of blood T cells in healthy people across ages (dated by TCRdb to about 2015). Notes on the research overall: In model experiments, roughly one uniquely barcoded TCR beta cDNA molecule per two T cells was captured by template switching. Age-related changes in TCR beta repertoire diversity were measured in the study by deep sequencing normalized with unique cDNA molecular identifiers. Four age groups were formed from the donors: young (average approximately 15 years), middle-aged (approximately 39), aged (approximately 60) and long-lived (82). To avoid experimental bias, donors of different ages were randomly spread across the sequencing lanes. For two donors (one aged 18 to 30 and one aged 80 or older), the study analyzed two additional independent replicas of 1 million unique cDNA reads from the same blood draw. Overall study results and their limits: Total diversity estimates from one million sequenced T cells were considered lower bounds and underestimates. Because the CMV infection status of the donors was unknown, age-related changes in expanded clonotypes may potentially have been confounded. Observed TCR beta diversity correlated strongly with the percentage of naive T cells measured by flow cytometry. Compared with the aged group, more naive CD4+ T cells, fewer expanded clones and increased TCR diversity were shown by the long-lived group, suggesting age selection. As age increased, observed TCR beta diversity per million T cells dropped in a roughly linear way, and a significant reduction was already evident by age about 36. Conclusive comparison of naive and antigen-experienced compartments was prevented by the profiling of bulk unsorted PBMCs.

V was cut back by 2 bases and J by 0 bases, leaving a gap of 8 bases between them. As encoded in the germline V gene, CDR1 is SGDLS while CDR2 is YYNGEE. The CDR3, cysteine through phenylalanine, is 14 amino acids long. Here the CDR3 DNA is all that survives: 42 bases in frame from base 1. This clonotype was found a few times. Its binding antigen is unknown. No much larger clone exists at a distance of one base, and base qualities are not known. Systemically healthy Caucasian individuals from Russia, roughly 40 in total and aged about 6 to 95 years, were included as donors. Each donor gave around 9.8 milliliters of peripheral blood, collected into EDTA-treated Vacutainer tubes. Ficoll-Paque density-gradient centrifugation was used to isolate PBMCs, with at least 7 million per sample. Trizol reagent was used to extract total RNA from PBMCs, with at least 5.5 micrograms per sample. The percentages of naive CD45RAhigh/CD27high T cells were determined by flow cytometry on a PBMC aliquot from every donor.

Libraries were constructed by 5' RACE. The sample was run on an Illumina HiSeq 2500. The second PCR ran for about 7 to 11 cycles and used a J-beta primer mix along with a sample-barcoded 5' primer. A unique molecular identifier was introduced onto each TCR beta cDNA molecule by a template-switch 5' adaptor carrying 12 random nucleotides. Each sample yielded at least 2.5 million CDR3-containing paired-end reads. First-strand cDNA synthesis was performed from all RNA using the Mint cDNA synthesis kit, with priming by a TRBC-specific oligonucleotide. Following uracil-DNA glycosylase treatment, all cDNA underwent a first 18-cycle PCR with the universal primers M1SS and BC2_uni_R. Processing in the source paper ran as follows. Each sample was normalized by randomly selecting 1 million high-quality reads, each carrying a distinct molecular identifier. Reads with shared molecular identifiers were discarded instead of being binned into consensus sequences. MiTCR, set to a Q25 quality threshold and the strictest error-elimination algorithm, was used for CDR3 identification, clonotype clustering and error correction. A nonparametric unseen species model using Euler transformation provided a lower-bound estimate of total TCR beta diversity. TCRdb reran the public reads through fastp at Q25 and MiXCR, keeping productive beta chains. Rows are combined by CDR3 protein, so each entry shows the most common genes and DNA. TCRdb's processing, not the study's, gives the V and J calls here. The sample contains 800,000 to 950,000 distinct CDR3 sequences, under 50% of them found a single time. The ten top clones hold around an eighth of the sample.

This clonotype originated in a man aged 25 to 40 in good health. The receptor chain draws on TRBV9 and TRBJ2-5; too little of a D gene remains to name it. Sequencing used blood. In nucleotides, the sequence is TGTGCCAGCAGCGTCGACACGTACCAAGAGACCCAGTACTTC. It translates as CASSVDTYQETQYF.